These 20 T cell receptor beta chains share one sample of origin, sequenced in a study of shared clonotypes between healthy human individuals. Assay used: immunoSEQ multiplex PCR; TCRdb lists only in-frame clones, some missing. The sample lists 850,000 to 1,200,000 clones; about 75% were seen once. The material sequenced was memory CD4+ T cells sorted from blood. Documented subset: CD45RA-negative fraction. All receptors come from a man between 18 and 35 years old in good health.

The V and J genes are TRBV5-5 and TRBJ2-7; TRBD2 aligns across 9 bases. The V segment lost 1 base and the J segment 3 bases; nucleotides outside the gene matches: 11. CDR1 SGHKS and CDR2 YYEKEE come from the germline V gene (reference sequence). This CDR3 region has 17 residues. The CDR3 region has the DNA TGTGCCAGCAGCTTGTTTAGCGGGGGTCTAAGCAGCTACGAGCAGTACTTC. Translation gives CASSLFSGGLSSYEQYF.

The V call is TRBV14, the J call TRBJ2-2; D uncertain. Trimming pared 3 bases from V and 3 bases from J, leaving 8 bases between. Germline lookup yields CDR1 SGHDN and CDR2 FVKESK. The CDR3 is 14 amino acids. CDR3 nucleotide sequence: TGTGCCAGCAGCCAGGGAACAGACACCGGGGAGCTGTTTTTT. It is translated as CASSQGTDTGELFF.

The chain couples TRBV21-1 to TRBJ2-7; the DNA was not compared with TRBD1, the D call given in the table. TRBV21-1 is assigned pseudogene status. This CDR3 has 16 amino acids. CDR3 in amino acids: CASSKLTGGRCYEQYF. The CDR3 DNA is TGTGCCAGCAGCAAACTGACAGGGGGCAGATGTTACGAGCAGTACTTC.

The chain joins TRBV9 to TRBJ2-3, with D tentatively TRBD2 (6 bases). The CDR3 sequence is 15 residues long. The germline V and J ends were trimmed by 4 bases and 0 bases, with 12 bases remaining between them. Germline CDR1 and CDR2: SGDLS and YYNGEE. The CDR3 nucleotides read TGTGCCAGCAGCCCAGGGACTCTCAGCACAGATACGCAGTATTTT. Its protein product is CASSPGTLSTDTQYF.

This clone was seen a handful of times. The V and J genes are TRBV7-9 and TRBJ1-1, with D possibly being TRBD1 (5 bases). Trimming shortened V by 5 bases and J by 4 bases, and 17 bases separated the two germline ends. This CDR3 region has 15 residues. The germline V gene has CDR1 SEHNR and CDR2 FQNEAQ (reference sequence). DNA for the CDR3: TGTGCCAGCAGCCCTGATGGGGGTTTCGGCACTGAAGCTTTCTTT. Its translation is CASSPDGGFGTEAFF.

The chain couples TRBV9 to TRBJ2-2; D perhaps matches TRBD2 (6 bases). In germline, CDR1 is SGDLS, CDR2 YYNGEE. V was clipped by 4 bases and J by 2 bases, with 12 bases between them. The CDR3 runs 15 residues. CDR3 DNA: TGTGCCAGCAGCCCGAGGCGGGATAACACCGGGGAGCTGTTTTTT. It is translated as CASSPRRDNTGELFF.

V is TRBV5-1 and J is TRBJ2-2; D may be TRBD2 (5 bases). V shed 2 bases and J shed 6 bases, with 11 bases lying between them. CDR3 size: 14 residues. Germline V gives CDR1 SGHRS, CDR2 YFSETQ. The CDR3 spells CASSFPGKAGELFF. The CDR3 DNA sequence: TGCGCCAGCAGCTTTCCCGGGAAGGCCGGGGAGCTGTTTTTT.

The CDR3 is CASSQGQGAETQYF. CDR3 DNA: TGTGCCAGCAGCCAAGGACAGGGAGCGGAGACCCAGTACTTC. The chain carries TRBV11-2 and TRBJ2-5, with 8 positions matching TRBD1. Germline V gene lookup returns CDR1 SGHAT and CDR2 FQNNGV. CDR3 length: 14 amino acids. V trimming: 5 bases; J trimming: 5 bases; junction bases outside the gene matches: 7.

The chain uses TRBV5-1 and TRBJ1-2, with 7 bases matching TRBD1. The V gene's germline CDR1 is SGHRS and CDR2 YFSETQ. CDR3 size: 17 residues. V lost 0 bases, J lost 0 bases, and 8 bases stayed unmatched. Here the CDR3 DNA reads TGCGCCAGCAGCTTGGGGGACAGCATCTTATCTAACTATGGCTACACCTTC. Its translation is CASSLGDSILSNYGYTF.

The rearrangement links TRBV5-1 to TRBJ1-2; TRBD1 aligns across 9 bases. Germline CDR1 reads SGHRS; CDR2 reads YFSETQ. Trimming took 4 bases from V and 11 from J; bases not matched to a gene: 18. The CDR3 spans 16 residues. The DNA of the CDR3 is TGCGCCAGCAGCCCGAGGACAGGGGAAAAGATCCCCATATACACCTTC. Translation gives CASSPRTGEKIPIYTF.

This chain joins TRBV10-2 and TRBJ1-6, with TRBD1 identical over 9 bases. Germline CDR1 WSHSY, CDR2 SAAADI. V was clipped by 7 bases and J by 8 bases; unmatched bases: 3. This CDR3 has 13 residues. The CDR3 sequence: CASNRGLDSPLHF. In nucleotides, the CDR3 is TGCGCCAGCAACAGGGGGCTGGATTCACCCCTCCACTTT.

V gene TRBV15 combines with J gene TRBJ1-5, with D possibly TRBD1 on 5 matching bases. Germline CDR1 is LNHNV and CDR2 is YYDKDF (reference sequence). The CDR3 sequence is 15 residues long. The ends were cut back, 0 bases at V and 1 base at J, with 7 bases in the middle. For the CDR3, the DNA is TGTGCCACCAGCAGAGATAGGGGAAGCAATCAGCCCCAGCATTTT. It is translated as CATSRDRGSNQPQHF.

V and J are TRBV9 and TRBJ2-7; no definite D call. The V end was cut by 4 bases, the J end by 6 bases, with 14 bases between. The germline gives CDR1 SGDLS, CDR2 YYNGEE. This CDR3 comprises 13 residues. The CDR3 DNA follows: TGTGCCAGCAGCCCAGAGGTAGGTAGCGAGCAGTACTTC. This encodes CASSPEVGSEQYF. Together with reference TRBV9 and TRBJ2-7, the CDR3 gives the full variable domain: DSGVTQTPKHLITATGQRVTLRCSPRSGDLSVYWYQQSLDQGLQFLIQYYNGEERAKGNILERFSAQQFPDLHSELNLSSLELGDSALYFCASSPEVGSEQYFGPGTRLTVT.

This clone was observed many times. The CDR3 coding sequence is TGTGCCAGCAGTGGCAGGGGGTCAGATAATTCACCCCTCCACTTT. Translating it yields CASSGRGSDNSPLHF. The chain links TRBV2 to TRBJ1-6, with 7 nucleotides matching TRBD1. CDR1 is SNHLY, CDR2 FYNNEI, per germline. Germline trimming cut 4 bases from V and 5 bases from J; bases unmatched to any gene: 5. The CDR3 totals 15 residues.

The chain links TRBV10-3 to TRBJ2-3; D may be TRBD1 or TRBD2 (5 bases each). V was clipped by 10 bases and J by 14 bases, with 19 bases between them. This CDR3 is built from 11 residues. The germline CDR1 and CDR2 sequences are ENHRY and SYGVKD. The CDR3 here is CASDPGTRLYF. Written as DNA, the CDR3 is TGTGCCAGCGACCCCGGGACGCGGCTGTATTTT.

In regard to this clone: This may come from a read error, since a much larger clone is one base off. V is TRBV5-6 and J is TRBJ2-5; D is unclear. Germline lookup yields CDR1 SGHDT and CDR2 YYEEEE. The CDR3 totals 13 residues. V lost 0 bases to trimming and J lost 4 bases, with 7 bases between them. In DNA, the CDR3 is TGTGCCAGCAGCTTGGCAGGACGAGAGACCCAGTACTTC. Protein: CASSLAGRETQYF. Full variable domain (remainder filled in from reference TRBV5-6 and TRBJ2-5): DAGVTQSPTHLIKTRGQQVTLRCSPKSGHDTVSWYQQALGQGPQFIFQYYEEEERQRGNFPDRFSGHQFPNYSSELNVNALLLGDSALYLCASSLAGRETQYFGPGTRLLVL.

The CDR3 protein is CASSLGYDGYTF. The CDR3 DNA sequence: TGTGCCAGCAGTTTGGGCTACGATGGCTACACCTTC. The chain has TRBV28 and TRBJ1-2, with D unclear. Germline CDR1 MDHEN, CDR2 SYDVKM. V was shortened by 3 bases and J by 6 bases, with 8 bases between the two germline ends. There are 12 residues in the CDR3.

There are a few counts of this clone. Other DNA variants within this sample encode the same CDR3. The DNA for the CDR3 is TGCGCCAGCAGCCAGGACGTCGGTTCACCCCTCCACTTT. This translates into CASSQDVGSPLHF. V is TRBV5-1 and J is TRBJ1-6; no definite D call. CDR1 and CDR2 from the germline V gene are SGHRS and YFSETQ. The CDR3 is 13 residues long. Trimming removed 4 bases at V and 9 bases at J, with 11 bases between.

This clone has just a few counts. The gene calls are TRBV5-6 and TRBJ2-3; no clear D gene. Per the germline V gene, CDR1 is SGHDT and CDR2 is YYEEEE. V lost 0 bases and J lost 4, with 3 bases in between. The CDR3 is 12 residues long. Here the CDR3 reads CASSLEADTQYF. CDR3 sequence (DNA): TGTGCCAGCAGCTTGGAGGCAGATACGCAGTATTTT. The entire variable domain, with the rest obtained from reference TRBV5-6 and TRBJ2-3, is as follows: DAGVTQSPTHLIKTRGQQVTLRCSPKSGHDTVSWYQQALGQGPQFIFQYYEEEERQRGNFPDRFSGHQFPNYSSELNVNALLLGDSALYLCASSLEADTQYFGPGTRLTVL.

The chain links TRBV6-6 to TRBJ1-6; D unclear. Germline V gives CDR1 MNHNY, CDR2 SVGAGI (reference sequence). The CDR3 runs 15 residues. With 6 bases removed from V and 4 bases from J, the gap between germline ends came to 13 bases. The CDR3, as DNA: TGTGCCAGCAGCCCCGTCCTCGGTTATAATTCACCCCTCCACTTT. Amino acids: CASSPVLGYNSPLHF.